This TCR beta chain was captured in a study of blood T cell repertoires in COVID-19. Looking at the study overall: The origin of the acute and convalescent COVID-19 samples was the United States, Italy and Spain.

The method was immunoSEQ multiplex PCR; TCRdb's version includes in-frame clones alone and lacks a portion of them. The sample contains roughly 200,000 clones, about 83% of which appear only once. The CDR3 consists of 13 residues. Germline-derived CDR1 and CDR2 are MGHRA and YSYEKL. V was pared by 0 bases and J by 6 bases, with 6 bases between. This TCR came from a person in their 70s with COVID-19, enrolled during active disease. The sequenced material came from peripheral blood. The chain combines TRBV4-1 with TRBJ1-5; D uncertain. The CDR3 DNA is TGCGCCAGCAGCCAAGATTGGAGTCAGCCCCAGCATTTT. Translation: CASSQDWSQPQHF.